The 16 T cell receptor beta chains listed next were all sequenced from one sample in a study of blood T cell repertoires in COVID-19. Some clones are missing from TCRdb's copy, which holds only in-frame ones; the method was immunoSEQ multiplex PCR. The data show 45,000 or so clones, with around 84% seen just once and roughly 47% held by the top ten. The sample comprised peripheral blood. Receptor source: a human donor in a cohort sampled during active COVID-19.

Written as DNA, the CDR3 is TGTGCCAGCGGAGAGGGACTAGCATTGGGAAATGAGCAGTTCTTC. Translated, it gives CASGEGLALGNEQFF. J is TRBJ2-1 and V is TRBV9, with 9 bases aligning to TRBD2. Germline-derived CDR1 and CDR2 are SGDLS and YYNGEE. V lost 7 bases and J lost 7; bases outside the gene matches: 12. This CDR3 is built from 15 residues.

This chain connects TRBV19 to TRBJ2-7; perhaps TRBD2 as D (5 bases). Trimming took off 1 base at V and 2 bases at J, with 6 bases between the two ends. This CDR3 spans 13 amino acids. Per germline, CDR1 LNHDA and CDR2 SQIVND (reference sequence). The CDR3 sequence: CASSIGRAYEQYF. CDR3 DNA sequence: TGTGCCAGTAGTATAGGGCGGGCCTACGAGCAGTACTTC.

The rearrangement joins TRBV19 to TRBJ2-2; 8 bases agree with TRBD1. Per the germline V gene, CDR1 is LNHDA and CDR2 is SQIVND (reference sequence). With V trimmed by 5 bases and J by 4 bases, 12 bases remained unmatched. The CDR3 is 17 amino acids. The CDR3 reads CASSPRTHRGSTGELFF. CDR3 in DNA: TGTGCCAGTAGTCCGCGGACCCACAGGGGGAGCACCGGGGAGCTGTTTTTT.

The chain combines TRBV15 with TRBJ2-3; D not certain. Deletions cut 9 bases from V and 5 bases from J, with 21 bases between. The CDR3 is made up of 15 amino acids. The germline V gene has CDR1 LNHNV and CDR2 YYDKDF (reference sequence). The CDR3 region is CATQKSPTPGDTQYF. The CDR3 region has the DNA TGTGCCACACAAAAGTCCCCTACTCCAGGAGATACGCAGTATTTT. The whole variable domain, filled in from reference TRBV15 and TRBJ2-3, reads DAMVIQNPRYQVTQFGKPVTLSCSQTLNHNVMYWYQQKSSQAPKLLFHYYDKDFNNEADTPDNFQSRRPNTSFCFLDIRSPGLGDTAMYLCATQKSPTPGDTQYFGPGTRLTVL.

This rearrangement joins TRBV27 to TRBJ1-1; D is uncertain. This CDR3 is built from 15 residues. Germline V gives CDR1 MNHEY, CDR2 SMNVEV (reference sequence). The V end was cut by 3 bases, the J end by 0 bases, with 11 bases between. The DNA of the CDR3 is TGTGCCAGCAGTTTTAGAGGTCAAATGAACACTGAAGCTTTCTTT. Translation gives CASSFRGQMNTEAFF.

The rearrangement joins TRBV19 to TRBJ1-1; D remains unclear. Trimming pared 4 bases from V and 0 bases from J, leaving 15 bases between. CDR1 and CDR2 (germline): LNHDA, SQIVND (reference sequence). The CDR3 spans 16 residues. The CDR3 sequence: CASSTTGMGLNTEAFF. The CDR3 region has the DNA TGTGCCAGTAGTACCACCGGGATGGGCTTGAACACTGAAGCTTTCTTT.

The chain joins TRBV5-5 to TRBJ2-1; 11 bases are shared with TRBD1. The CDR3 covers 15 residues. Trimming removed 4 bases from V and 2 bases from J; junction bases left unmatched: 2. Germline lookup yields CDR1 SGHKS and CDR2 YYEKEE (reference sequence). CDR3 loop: CASSPGQGAYNEQFF. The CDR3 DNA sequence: TGTGCCAGCAGCCCGGGACAGGGGGCCTACAATGAGCAGTTCTTC.

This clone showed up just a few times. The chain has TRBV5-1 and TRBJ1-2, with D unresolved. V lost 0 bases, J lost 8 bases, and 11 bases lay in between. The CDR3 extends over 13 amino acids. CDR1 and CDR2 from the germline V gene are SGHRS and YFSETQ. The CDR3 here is CASSLGGGSGYTF. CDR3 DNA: TGCGCCAGCAGCTTGGGAGGTGGTTCCGGCTACACCTTC.

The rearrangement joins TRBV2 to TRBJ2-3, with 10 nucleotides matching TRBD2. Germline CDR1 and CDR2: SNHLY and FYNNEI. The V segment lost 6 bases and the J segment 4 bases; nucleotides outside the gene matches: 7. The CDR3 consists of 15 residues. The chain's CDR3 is CASRVQRGGPDTQYF. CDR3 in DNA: TGTGCCAGCAGGGTCCAGCGGGGGGGCCCAGATACGCAGTATTTT.

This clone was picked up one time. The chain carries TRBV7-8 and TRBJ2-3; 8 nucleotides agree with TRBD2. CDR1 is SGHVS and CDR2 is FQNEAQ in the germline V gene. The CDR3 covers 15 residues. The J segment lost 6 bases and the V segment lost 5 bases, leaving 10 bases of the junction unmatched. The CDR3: CASSPAAGGADTQYF. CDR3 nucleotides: TGTGCCAGCAGCCCGGCTGCCGGGGGGGCGGATACGCAGTATTTT.

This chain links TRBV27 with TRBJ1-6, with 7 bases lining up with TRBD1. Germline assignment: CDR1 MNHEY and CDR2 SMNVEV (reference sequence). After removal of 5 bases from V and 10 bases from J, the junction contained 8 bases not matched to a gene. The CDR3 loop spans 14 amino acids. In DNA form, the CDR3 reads TGTGCCAGCAGTACCAGGACAGGCCACTCACCCCTCCACTTT. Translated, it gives CASSTRTGHSPLHF.

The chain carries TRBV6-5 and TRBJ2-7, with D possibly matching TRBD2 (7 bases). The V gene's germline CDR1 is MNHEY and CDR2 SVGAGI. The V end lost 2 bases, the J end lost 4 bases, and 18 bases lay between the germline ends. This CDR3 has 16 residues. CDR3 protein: CASSYGGRGGNYEQYF. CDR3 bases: TGTGCCAGCAGTTACGGGGGTAGGGGGGGCAATTACGAGCAGTACTTC.

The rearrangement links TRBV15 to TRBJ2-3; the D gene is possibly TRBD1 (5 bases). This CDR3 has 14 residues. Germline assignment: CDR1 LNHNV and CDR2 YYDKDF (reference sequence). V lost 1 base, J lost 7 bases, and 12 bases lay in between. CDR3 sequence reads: CATSRVDTRNTQYF. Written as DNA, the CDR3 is TGTGCCACCAGCAGAGTGGACACTCGCAATACGCAGTATTTT.

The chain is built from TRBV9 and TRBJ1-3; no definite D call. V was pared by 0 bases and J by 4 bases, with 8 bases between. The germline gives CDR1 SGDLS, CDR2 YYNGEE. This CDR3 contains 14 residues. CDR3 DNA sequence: TGTGCCAGCAGCGTAGATGGAGAAGGAAACACCATATATTTT. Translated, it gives CASSVDGEGNTIYF.

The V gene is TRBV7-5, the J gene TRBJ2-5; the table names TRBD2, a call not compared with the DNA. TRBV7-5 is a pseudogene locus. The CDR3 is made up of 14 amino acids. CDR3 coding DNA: TGTGCCACCCGGGGGGAGCGGGGGGTAGAGACCCAGTACTTC. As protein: CATRGERGVETQYF.

The CDR3 nucleotides read TGTGCCATCAACGGACAGGCGCCACACGTGAACACTGAAGCTTTCTTT. It specifies CAINGQAPHVNTEAFF. V usage is TRBV10-3 and J usage is TRBJ1-1; 7 bases map to TRBD1. Trimming cost V 7 bases and J 0 bases; bases outside gene matches: 11. Per the germline V gene, CDR1 is ENHRY and CDR2 is SYGVKD. CDR3 length: 16 amino acids.